One and the same sample provided the 21 T cell receptor beta chains below, sequenced in a study of PD-L1 blockade in urothelial cancer. Using immunoSEQ multiplex PCR, the repertoire was profiled, and TCRdb retains in-frame clones only, with some absent. The sample carries roughly 45,000 clones, 75% to 85% recorded once. As to time point: pretreatment peripheral blood. The sequencing used PBMCs, collected around atezolizumab (anti-PD-L1) treatment. These TCRs come from a man aged 55 to 70 with urothelial cancer.

The V and J genes are TRBV10-3 and TRBJ2-3; the match to TRBD2 covers 8 bases. V trimming: 4 bases; J trimming: 3 bases; junction bases outside the gene matches: 6. The CDR3 totals 15 residues. From germline, CDR1 is ENHRY and CDR2 SYGVKD. In DNA, the CDR3 is TGTGCCATCAGTGTTTCGGCGGGAGGAACAGATACGCAGTATTTT. Translation gives CAISVSAGGTDTQYF.

This chain connects TRBV6-5 to TRBJ2-2; 12 bases align to TRBD2. This CDR3 region has 14 residues. V was clipped by 6 bases and J by 5 bases; unmatched bases: 1. The germline V gene encodes CDR1 MNHEY and CDR2 SVGAGI. This CDR3 reads CASRLAGGTGELFF. CDR3 in DNA: TGTGCCAGCAGACTAGCGGGGGGAACCGGGGAGCTGTTTTTT.

This clone was seen just once. The chain has TRBV28 and TRBJ2-7; D is perhaps TRBD2 (5 bases). CDR3 size: 12 residues. CDR1 and CDR2 (germline): MDHEN, SYDVKM. Trimming cost V 7 bases and J 3 bases, with 10 bases left between them. The CDR3 coding sequence is TGTGCCAGCAATTACGGGGACTACGAGCAGTACTTC. Protein: CASNYGDYEQYF.

J is TRBJ1-3 and V is TRBV6-1; D unclear. The length of the CDR3 is 15 residues. Germline CDR1 MNHNS, CDR2 SASEGT. Trimming left V 4 bases short and J 0 bases short, with 10 bases between. The CDR3 protein is CASSGEDYSGNTIYF. The CDR3 DNA sequence: TGTGCCAGCAGTGGCGAAGATTACTCTGGAAACACCATATATTTT.

The rearrangement joins TRBV19 to TRBJ1-1; 7 nucleotides align to TRBD1. This CDR3 is 17 amino acids long. With 5 bases clipped from V and 0 bases from J, the junction kept 12 bases outside the gene matches. CDR1 is LNHDA and CDR2 is SQIVND in the germline V gene (reference sequence). The CDR3 nucleotides read TGTGCCAGTAGTCCCAGTGTGGGACAGACCATGAACACTGAAGCTTTCTTT. The encoded protein is CASSPSVGQTMNTEAFF.

This chain connects TRBV19 to TRBJ2-2; a possible D gene is TRBD2 (6 bases). Germline-derived CDR1 and CDR2 are LNHDA and SQIVND (reference sequence). The CDR3 has 14 amino acids. The ends were cut back, 5 bases at V and 4 bases at J, with 11 bases in the middle. The CDR3 DNA reads TGTGCCAGTAGTCCGGGAGAGGGCACCGGGGAGCTGTTTTTT. This gives the protein CASSPGEGTGELFF.

The chain has TRBV11-2 and TRBJ2-5; TRBD1 matches at 11 bases. V trimming: 4 bases; J trimming: 6 bases; junction bases outside the gene matches: 19. The CDR3 runs to 19 residues. The germline V gene encodes CDR1 SGHAT and CDR2 FQNNGV. In DNA, the CDR3 is TGTGCCAGCAGCTCCACCGCCGGGACAGGGGGGCGAGGACAGAAGACCCAGTACTTC. It encodes CASSSTAGTGGRGQKTQYF.

This chain uses TRBV10-3 with TRBJ2-3; 9 nucleotides align to TRBD1. CDR3 length equals 14 residues. Unmatched junction bases numbered 2, after V lost 4 bases and J lost 3 bases. Germline values: CDR1 ENHRY, CDR2 SYGVKD. CDR3 DNA sequence: TGTGCCATCAGTGGTGGACAGGGGACAGATACGCAGTATTTT. As protein: CAISGGQGTDTQYF.

CDR3 protein: CAISAGNQPQHF. CDR3 coding DNA: TGTGCCATCAGCGCAGGGAATCAGCCCCAGCATTTT. The chain employs TRBV10-3 and TRBJ1-5, with D tentatively TRBD1 (5 bases). The CDR3 consists of 12 residues. Deletions cut 6 bases from V and 4 bases from J, with 7 bases between. Germline V gene sequence: CDR1 ENHRY, CDR2 SYGVKD.

The genes are TRBV14 and TRBJ1-2; 9 bases align to TRBD1. The CDR3 runs to 13 residues. V trimming: 4 bases; J trimming: 6 bases; junction bases outside the gene matches: 3. Germline CDR1 and CDR2: SGHDN and FVKESK. CDR3 in DNA: TGTGCCAGCAGCCCGGGACAGGGCAATGGCTACACCTTC. The encoded protein is CASSPGQGNGYTF.

This chain connects TRBV6-4 to TRBJ1-3; possible D gene TRBD1, 6 bases. Trimming took off 6 bases at V and 0 bases at J, with 15 bases between the two ends. Germline CDR1 is MRHNA and CDR2 is SNTAGT. This CDR3 is built from 16 residues. CDR3 loop: CASRAQDSNSGNTIYF. The CDR3 nucleotides are TGTGCCAGCAGAGCCCAGGACAGCAACTCTGGAAACACCATATATTTT.

The chain employs TRBV29-1 and TRBJ1-5, with D unclear. Germline V gives CDR1 SQVTM, CDR2 ANQGSEA. The CDR3 runs to 13 residues. Trimming pared 4 bases from V and 0 bases from J, leaving 7 bases between. The DNA of the CDR3 is TGCAGCGTTGCTACTAATAGCAATCAGCCCCAGCATTTT. Translating it yields CSVATNSNQPQHF.

The chain has TRBV5-8 and TRBJ2-5; 7 nucleotides align to TRBD1. Unmatched junction bases numbered 7, after V lost 6 bases and J lost 5 bases. Germline V lookup: CDR1 SGHTS, CDR2 YDEGEE. CDR3 length: 13 residues. The CDR3 loop reads CASTRQQGETQYF. DNA of the CDR3: TGTGCCAGCACCCGTCAACAGGGGGAGACCCAGTACTTC.

The J gene is TRBJ2-5, the V gene TRBV5-8; TRBD2 aligns across 8 bases. CDR3 size: 16 residues. V shed 4 bases, J shed 5 bases, and the junction held 13 bases outside the gene matches. Germline V gene lookup returns CDR1 SGHTS and CDR2 YDEGEE. CDR3 sequence reads: CASSPLIAGMSETQYF. In DNA form, the CDR3 reads TGTGCCAGCAGCCCTCTTATAGCGGGAATGTCGGAGACCCAGTACTTC. The whole variable domain, filled in from reference TRBV5-8 and TRBJ2-5, reads EAGVTQSPTHLIKTRGQQATLRCSPISGHTSVYWYQQALGLGLQFLLWYDEGEERNRGNFPPRFSGRQFPNYSSELNVNALELEDSALYLCASSPLIAGMSETQYFGPGTRLLVL.

In its sample, this clone was seen a few times. This chain links TRBV2 with TRBJ2-2; 7 positions match TRBD1. Germline V gives CDR1 SNHLY, CDR2 FYNNEI. V dropped 10 bases and J dropped 2; count of bases not matched to a gene: 10. This CDR3 has 15 amino acids. CDR3 residues: CATTYGTANTGELFF. CDR3 DNA sequence: TGTGCCACCACCTACGGGACAGCAAACACCGGGGAGCTGTTTTTT.

This rearrangement joins TRBV25-1 to TRBJ2-6; a possible D gene is TRBD2 (6 bases). The ends were cut back, 2 bases at V and 4 bases at J, with 15 bases in the middle. The CDR3 covers 17 residues. Germline loops: CDR1 MGHDK, CDR2 SYGVNS. CDR3 bases: TGTGCCAGCAGTGAACACCTTGAGGGGAGGGGGGCCAACGTCCTGACTTTC. It is translated as CASSEHLEGRGANVLTF.

Worth noting for this clone: Other nucleotide sequences in the sample specify the same CDR3. The J gene is TRBJ2-1, the V gene TRBV7-2; 7 positions match TRBD1. This CDR3 has 15 residues. J lost 0 bases, V lost 1 base, and 0 bases had no gene match. Per the germline V gene, CDR1 is SGHTA and CDR2 is FQGNSA. The CDR3 nucleotides read TGTGCCAGCAGCTTAGGACAGGGCTCCTACAATGAGCAGTTCTTC. This sequence encodes CASSLGQGSYNEQFF.

The rearrangement uses TRBV11-2 and TRBJ2-7; D perhaps matches TRBD1 (6 bases). Germline V gene lookup returns CDR1 SGHAT and CDR2 FQNNGV. The CDR3 runs 16 residues. Between the trimmed V and J ends, which lost 2 bases and 3 bases, there was a span of 17 bases. CDR3 loop: CASSLIEETGLYEQYF. As DNA, the CDR3 is TGTGCCAGCAGCTTAATTGAGGAGACAGGTCTCTACGAGCAGTACTTC.

J is TRBJ1-1 and V is TRBV6-5; 9 bases agree with TRBD1. Germline V gene lookup returns CDR1 MNHEY and CDR2 SVGAGI. The trim removed 6 bases at V and 5 bases at J, leaving 10 bases unmatched. The CDR3 is made up of 15 amino acids. The CDR3 sequence: CASSLPRQGGTEAFF. The CDR3 DNA follows: TGTGCCAGCAGCCTCCCGCGACAGGGGGGGACTGAAGCTTTCTTT.

The CDR3 nucleotides read TGTGCCAGCAGTTCGGGGGGTAGCAATCAGCCCCAGCATTTT. Translated, it gives CASSSGGSNQPQHF. The chain has TRBV28 and TRBJ1-5; tentative D call: TRBD1 (5 bases). Germline V gene sequence: CDR1 MDHEN, CDR2 SYDVKM. The CDR3 is 14 amino acids. Trimming removed 4 bases at V and 0 bases at J, with 7 bases between.

V and J are TRBV7-9 and TRBJ2-3; D possibly corresponds to TRBD2 (6 bases). V lost 5 bases, J lost 3 bases, and 9 bases lay in between. From germline, CDR1 is SEHNR and CDR2 FQNEAQ (reference sequence). The length of the CDR3 is 13 residues. The CDR3 region has the DNA TGTGCCAGCAGCGATAGCGGAACAGATACGCAGTATTTT. Amino acid sequence: CASSDSGTDTQYF.